Given below is one T cell receptor (beta chain) in context. The CDR3 covers 13 residues. CDR1 and CDR2 (germline): PRHDT, FYEKMQ (reference sequence). The V end lost 4 bases, the J end lost 8 bases, and 12 bases lay between the germline ends. The data were taken from a study of blood T cell repertoires in COVID-19. As processed by the authors: Reference gene primer amplification in the assay estimated nucleated cell counts. Libraries were prepared by immunoSEQ multiplex PCR; TCRdb keeps only in-frame clonotypes and omits some of them. The V and J calls and clone size come from that table; D and trimming were worked out from the DNA. The table lists under 250,000 clones, about 85% of them singletons.

The chain has TRBV13 and TRBJ2-1; TRBD2 is a possible D gene (5 bases). Sample: peripheral blood. This sequence originates from a man aged 25 to 45 who had recovered from COVID-19. The CDR3 loop reads CASSWTRRYEQFF. Written as DNA, the CDR3 is TGTGCCAGCAGCTGGACCAGGAGGTATGAGCAGTTCTTC.